This T cell receptor (beta chain) originates from a study of blood T cell repertoires in COVID-19. In the original workflow: Estimation of nucleated cell counts relied on the amplification of reference gene primers. Clones were read by immunoSEQ multiplex PCR, and TCRdb kept only the in-frame ones, dropping some. That table supplies the V and J calls and clone size; D and trimming were determined from the DNA. The sample lists over 200,000 clones, 80% to 90% occurring once. Participants spanned ages about 18 to 100 years and resided in about two dozen US areas. Two consecutive negative NP/OP PCR tests, clearance, or resolved symptoms defined Cohort 3 recovery. Material for sequencing was PBMCs or T cells enriched from blood (not recorded which). The sequence came from a man aged 35 to 55 who had recovered from COVID-19.

The CDR3: CAGGGGASPRGYTF. CDR3 coding DNA: TGTGCCGGGGGGGGAGGGGCGTCCCCGAGAGGCTACACCTTC. This rearrangement joins TRBV6-5 to TRBJ1-2; weak D call: TRBD1 (5 bases). Germline CDR1 MNHEY, CDR2 SVGAGI. The CDR3 runs 14 residues. V was cut by 11 bases and J by 8 bases, with 24 bases left in between.